The 20 T cell receptor beta chains given below trace back to one sample, sequenced in a study of shared clonotypes between healthy human individuals. Terminally differentiated effector memory CD45RA+ cells were left out of the naive CD8 fraction, which was CD45RO-negative and positively selected for CCR7. Sequenced by immunoSEQ multiplex PCR; TCRdb stores in-frame clones only, minus some. The table has 2 million or so clones, about 95% seen once. Specimen: naive CD8+ T cells sorted from blood. The source is a man aged 18 to 35 in good health.

The CDR3 bases are TGTGCCAGTAGTATGGAGACGGGGGTATATGGCTACACCTTC. As protein: CASSMETGVYGYTF. The genes are TRBV19 and TRBJ1-2; D possibly corresponds to TRBD1 (5 bases). V lost 3 bases and J lost 5, with 13 bases in between. There are 14 residues in the CDR3. Germline lookup yields CDR1 LNHDA and CDR2 SQIVND (reference sequence).

The chain recombines TRBV2 with TRBJ2-7; D ambiguous. Germline V lookup: CDR1 SNHLY, CDR2 FYNNEI. V lost 3 bases to trimming and J lost 2 bases, with 14 bases between them. This CDR3 spans 15 amino acids. The CDR3 DNA reads TGTGCCAGCAGTGAGGCTGGCGCCGTAACCTACGAGCAGTACTTC. Its translation: CASSEAGAVTYEQYF.

The chain uses TRBV27 and TRBJ1-5; D call uncertain. The CDR3 is 13 residues long. Germline V CDR1 and CDR2: MNHEY, SMNVEV (reference sequence). The V end was cut by 6 bases, the J end by 9 bases, with 15 bases between. The CDR3 DNA reads TGTGCCAGCAGCGAAGGACCCCTTATGCCCCAGCATTTT. Translating it yields CASSEGPLMPQHF.

This sequence joins TRBV7-2 and TRBJ1-3, with D possibly matching TRBD1 (6 bases). The V end was cut by 5 bases, the J end by 4 bases, with 12 bases between. CDR3 length: 14 residues. CDR1 SGHTA and CDR2 FQGNSA come from the germline V gene. CDR3 sequence reads: CASSEGGSGNTIYF. CDR3 DNA: TGTGCCAGCAGCGAAGGGGGGTCGGGAAACACCATATATTTT. The full variable domain, its missing parts supplied by reference TRBV7-2 and TRBJ1-3, is GAGVSQSPSNKVTEKGKDVELRCDPISGHTALYWYRQSLGQGLEFLIYFQGNSAPDKSGLPSDRFSAERTGGSVSTLTIQRTQQEDSAVYLCASSEGGSGNTIYFGEGSWLTVV.

About this clone itself: Distinct nucleotide sequences in the sample also encode this CDR3. V is TRBV2 and J is TRBJ2-7, with 9 bases that match TRBD2. This CDR3 is 16 amino acids long. V gave up 1 base and J gave up 0 bases; unmatched junction bases: 4. Germline V lookup: CDR1 SNHLY, CDR2 FYNNEI. The CDR3 region has the DNA TGTGCCAGCAGTGAAGGGCTAGCGGGGAGCTCCTACGAGCAGTACTTC. Its translation: CASSEGLAGSSYEQYF.

The chain is built from TRBV7-8 and TRBJ2-7; 12 nucleotides align to TRBD2. The CDR3 contains 15 residues. Germline V gene sequence: CDR1 SGHVS, CDR2 FQNEAQ. Losses at the gene ends were 3 bases for V and 5 bases for J; bases not matched to a gene: 5. The chain's CDR3 is CASSLASGRAHEQYF. The CDR3 region has the DNA TGTGCCAGCAGCTTGGCTAGCGGGAGGGCCCACGAGCAGTACTTC.

DNA of the CDR3: TGTGCCAGCAGTTCGCCACAGGTCTCCGGGGTCGAGACCCAGTACTTC. Translating gives CASSSPQVSGVETQYF. V gene TRBV27 combines with J gene TRBJ2-5; D is tentatively TRBD1 or TRBD2 (5 bases each). Germline CDR1 reads MNHEY; CDR2 reads SMNVEV (reference sequence). The CDR3 loop spans 16 amino acids. The V gene lost 4 bases and the J gene lost 5 bases, with 20 bases spanning the gap.

The rearrangement links TRBV7-9 to TRBJ2-1, with D unresolved. V lost 3 bases, J lost 7 bases, and 13 bases lay in between. CDR1 SEHNR and CDR2 FQNEAQ come from the germline V gene (reference sequence). This CDR3 region has 14 residues. CDR3: CASSLAHGPNEQFF. The CDR3 region has the DNA TGTGCCAGCAGCTTGGCCCATGGGCCTAATGAGCAGTTCTTC.

The chain couples TRBV11-2 to TRBJ1-2; D ambiguous. The V end lost 0 bases, the J end lost 4 bases, and 6 bases lay between the germline ends. The CDR3 length is 13 residues. Germline V gene sequence: CDR1 SGHAT, CDR2 FQNNGV. CDR3 residues: CASSLDPSYGYTF. The CDR3 DNA is TGTGCCAGCAGCTTAGATCCGAGCTATGGCTACACCTTC.

The chain employs TRBV7-9 and TRBJ2-3; the match to TRBD1 covers 7 bases. V was clipped by 2 bases and J by 5 bases; unmatched bases: 10. Germline V gives CDR1 SEHNR, CDR2 FQNEAQ (reference sequence). There are 16 residues in the CDR3. The CDR3 here is CASSLRAAGGQDTQYF. The CDR3 nucleotides are TGTGCCAGCAGCTTAAGGGCAGCAGGGGGTCAAGATACGCAGTATTTT.

V and J are TRBV28 and TRBJ2-1; TRBD2 matches 10 bases. Losses at the gene ends were 1 base for V and 9 bases for J; bases not matched to a gene: 12. Per the germline V gene, CDR1 is MDHEN and CDR2 is SYDVKM. CDR3 length: 17 amino acids. The DNA for the CDR3 is TGTGCCAGCAGTTTATTGTGGCTAGCGGGAGTAGGGATTGAGCAGTTCTTC. Translation gives CASSLLWLAGVGIEQFF.

The gene calls are TRBV6-5 and TRBJ2-6; D unclear. Trimming removed 1 base at V and 1 base at J, with 8 bases between. The CDR3 has 16 amino acids. Germline V CDR1 and CDR2: MNHEY, SVGAGI. DNA of the CDR3: TGTGCCAGCAGTTACTTTTTAGGGTCTGGGGCCAACGTCCTGACTTTC. As protein: CASSYFLGSGANVLTF.

The CDR3 sequence is CASSDGGEAFF. For the CDR3, the DNA is TGTGCCAGCAGTGACGGCGGTGAAGCTTTCTTT. The J gene is TRBJ1-1, the V gene TRBV6-1; D call uncertain. V dropped 3 bases and J dropped 7 bases, with 6 bases sitting between them. The CDR3 is made up of 11 amino acids. Per the germline V gene, CDR1 is MNHNS and CDR2 is SASEGT.

The V call is TRBV6-1, the J call TRBJ2-3; D remains ambiguous. The CDR3 extends over 14 amino acids. Germline CDR1 is MNHNS and CDR2 is SASEGT. V was cut by 2 bases and J by 3 bases, with 9 bases left in between. CDR3 bases: TGTGCCAGCAGTGAACGGTCATATACAGATACGCAGTATTTT. As protein: CASSERSYTDTQYF.

This clone was seen more than once but under ten times. The rearrangement joins TRBV30 to TRBJ1-1, with D hard to call. Between the trimmed V and J ends, which lost 0 bases and 4 bases, there was a span of 9 bases. Germline V gene data show CDR1 as GTSNPN and CDR2 as SVGIG (reference sequence). The CDR3 covers 13 residues. CDR3 coding DNA: TGTGCCTGGAGTGTCGCGTGGAGCACTGAAGCTTTCTTT. Its protein product is CAWSVAWSTEAFF.

This clone occurred a few times. Additional DNA sequences in this sample encode the identical CDR3. The chain combines TRBV27 with TRBJ1-6, with TRBD1 identical over 9 bases. The trim removed 6 bases at V and 10 bases at J, leaving 4 bases unmatched. This CDR3 region has 13 residues. The V gene's germline CDR1 is MNHEY and CDR2 SMNVEV (reference sequence). The CDR3 sequence: CASRWTGDSPLHF. DNA of the CDR3: TGTGCCAGCAGGTGGACAGGGGACTCACCCCTCCACTTT.

A remark on this clone: Other DNA sequences in the same sample also yield this CDR3. The J gene is TRBJ2-7, the V gene TRBV28; D is perhaps TRBD2 (6 bases). Germline-derived CDR1 and CDR2 are MDHEN and SYDVKM. The CDR3 runs 13 residues. Between the trimmed V and J ends, which lost 2 bases and 5 bases, there was a span of 10 bases. The CDR3 DNA follows: TGTGCCAGCAGTTTACCCTCGGGGGACGAGCAGTACTTC. This sequence encodes CASSLPSGDEQYF.

This clone was seen only once. This chain connects TRBV4-3 to TRBJ2-7, with 10 positions matching TRBD1. The V gene end was trimmed by 0 bases and the J gene end by 4 bases; junction bases not matched to a gene: 3. Germline V CDR1 and CDR2: LGHNA, YSLEER. CDR3 length equals 15 residues. The CDR3 reads CASSQDVGQGYEQYF. The CDR3 DNA is TGCGCCAGCAGCCAAGATGTGGGACAGGGGTACGAGCAGTACTTC.

The V gene is TRBV9, the J gene TRBJ2-7; 7 nucleotides line up with TRBD2. Germline-derived CDR1 and CDR2 are SGDLS and YYNGEE. Germline trimming cut 4 bases from V and 2 bases from J; bases unmatched to any gene: 9. There are 15 residues in the CDR3. The CDR3 sequence is CASSPRGGGTYEQYF. CDR3 coding DNA: TGTGCCAGCAGCCCCCGCGGGGGAGGGACCTACGAGCAGTACTTC. Based on the CDR3 plus reference TRBV9 and TRBJ2-7, the full variable domain is DSGVTQTPKHLITATGQRVTLRCSPRSGDLSVYWYQQSLDQGLQFLIQYYNGEERAKGNILERFSAQQFPDLHSELNLSSLELGDSALYFCASSPRGGGTYEQYFGPGTRLTVT.

V gene TRBV6-5 combines with J gene TRBJ2-1, with 11 bases matching TRBD2. The CDR3 has 15 residues. Germline CDR1 MNHEY, CDR2 SVGAGI. With V trimmed by 2 bases and J by 5 bases, 2 bases remained unmatched. The DNA of the CDR3 is TGTGCCAGCAGTTACGAGACTAGCGGGGACAATGAGCAGTTCTTC. It yields the protein CASSYETSGDNEQFF.